These 11 T cell receptor beta chains share one sample of origin, sequenced in a study of early T cells in non-severe SARS-CoV-2 infection (dated by TCRdb to about 2021). Library construction relied on 5' RACE. The run used a NextSeq 500. TCRdb took the public reads, trimmed them with fastp at Q25, ran MiXCR for clone calling and kept in-frame beta chains. CDR3 protein sequences are deduplicated, and each keeps its most common genes and DNA. The table for this sample lists 60,000 or so distinct CDR3 sequences; about 8.9% of them were counted only once. The top ten clonotypes cover around 17% of the sample. Sequencing was done on a sample of whole blood. The receptor set was obtained from an adult who was a healthcare worker with PCR-confirmed SARS-CoV-2 infection or an uninfected control (not recorded which).

The table lists this clonotype with a few counts. The rearrangement links TRBV6-2 or TRBV6-3 to TRBJ2-3, with no clear D. The CDR3 spans 13 residues. The ends were cut back, 7 bases at V and 0 bases at J, with 8 bases in the middle. CDR1 is MNHEY, CDR2 SVGEGT, per germline. CDR3 sequence reads: CASKVVSTDTQYF. The CDR3 nucleotides read TGTGCCAGCAAGGTGGTCAGCACAGATACGCAGTATTTT.

The genes are TRBV12-3 or TRBV12-4 and TRBJ1-2; the match to TRBD1 covers 7 bases. This CDR3 is built from 15 residues. V lost 5 bases to trimming and J lost 1 base; unmatched junction nucleotides: 7. CDR3 nucleotides: TGTGCCAGCAGTACTAGGGACAGACTTAACTATGGCTACACCTTC. It is translated as CASSTRDRLNYGYTF.

This clonotype was seen many times. The CDR3 nucleotides read TGTGCCAGCAGCACCCTTGGGGAGGTTTACTACACCGGGGAGCTGTTTTTT. This encodes CASSTLGEVYYTGELFF. The rearrangement uses TRBV9 and TRBJ2-2; D might be TRBD2 (6 bases). The CDR3 has 17 amino acids. V shed 4 bases and J shed 3 bases, with 19 bases lying between them. In germline, CDR1 is SGDLS, CDR2 YYNGEE.

This clonotype was recorded at least ten times. The CDR3 protein is CASSGAGNINSPLHF. Written as DNA, the CDR3 is TGTGCCAGCAGTGGCGCAGGGAATATCAATTCACCCCTCCACTTT. The chain joins TRBV2 to TRBJ1-6, with D possibly matching TRBD1 (5 bases). V was cut by 4 bases and J by 7 bases, with 14 bases left in between. The CDR3 loop spans 15 amino acids. Germline V gives CDR1 SNHLY, CDR2 FYNNEI.

This clonotype was found a few times. The chain links TRBV4-2 to TRBJ1-1, with a possible D match to TRBD1 (5 bases). The CDR3 has 16 amino acids. CDR1 LGHNA and CDR2 YNFKEQ come from the germline V gene. With 3 bases removed from V and 2 bases from J, the gap between germline ends came to 16 bases. CDR3 bases: TGTGCCAGCAGCCATGACCCGTGGACATTCAACACTGAAGCTTTCTTT. The encoded protein is CASSHDPWTFNTEAFF.

The CDR3 coding sequence is TGTGCCAGCAGTTATCTGGGACTAGCGGGGAACTACGAGCAGTACTTC. Translating gives CASSYLGLAGNYEQYF. The chain employs TRBV6-2 or TRBV6-3 and TRBJ2-7; TRBD2 aligns across 13 bases. V was pared by 3 bases and J by 3 bases, with 5 bases of the junction left unmatched. This CDR3 region has 16 residues. Per germline, CDR1 MNHEY and CDR2 SVGEGT.

This clonotype showed up many times. The chain joins TRBV19 to TRBJ1-5; TRBD1 matches 10 bases. Trimming cost V 6 bases and J 0 bases; bases outside gene matches: 2. Germline lookup yields CDR1 LNHDA and CDR2 SQIVND (reference sequence). The CDR3 loop spans 15 amino acids. CDR3 protein: CASSGQGVSNQPQHF. Here the CDR3 DNA reads TGTGCCAGTAGCGGACAGGGGGTTAGCAATCAGCCCCAGCATTTT.

This clonotype was counted only a few times. The rearrangement uses TRBV7-9 and TRBJ1-1; TRBD1 is a possible D gene (5 bases). Germline V gene sequence: CDR1 SEHNR, CDR2 FQNEAQ (reference sequence). This CDR3 has 18 residues. V shed 0 bases and J shed 3 bases, with 20 bases lying between them. This chain's CDR3 is CASSLAPTLAGLDTEAFF. The CDR3 DNA reads as TGTGCCAGCAGCTTAGCGCCTACTTTGGCAGGGCTTGACACTGAAGCTTTCTTT.

This clonotype has more than one count but fewer than ten. The chain recombines TRBV6-5 with TRBJ2-1, with D uncertain. From germline, CDR1 is MNHEY and CDR2 SVGAGI. The CDR3 loop spans 15 amino acids. Between the trimmed V and J ends, which lost 5 bases and 6 bases, there was a span of 17 bases. This CDR3 is CASSTTISLGNEQFF. The CDR3 coding sequence is TGTGCCAGCAGTACCACGATCTCCCTGGGCAATGAGCAGTTCTTC.

In its sample, this clonotype was seen a few times. The chain recombines TRBV12-3 or TRBV12-4 with TRBJ1-5; maybe TRBD1 (6 bases). The CDR3 is made up of 15 amino acids. Trimming shortened V by 1 base and J by 2 bases, and 9 bases separated the two germline ends. CDR3 loop: CASSLVGARNQPQHF. The CDR3 DNA reads TGTGCCAGCAGTTTAGTGGGGGCTCGCAATCAGCCCCAGCATTTT.

This clonotype came up many times. The V call is TRBV27, the J call TRBJ2-3; D is possibly TRBD2 (6 bases). V lost 6 bases, J lost 6 bases, and 16 bases lay in between. The CDR3 spans 14 residues. In germline, CDR1 is MNHEY, CDR2 SMNVEV (reference sequence). In DNA, the CDR3 is TGTGCCAGCAGCTTAAGTGGGGGGAGCGATACGCAGTATTTT. Protein sequence: CASSLSGGSDTQYF.